These 14 T cell receptor beta chains came from one sample sequenced in a study of vaccination effects on CD4 cells after COVID-19. Clones were sequenced by immunoSEQ multiplex PCR, and TCRdb holds only the in-frame ones, with some missing. The data contain about 71,000 clones, around 76% of them singletons. Before any sequencing was done, the ViraFEST assay used viral peptide pools to expand antigen-specific CD4+ T cells. Upon completion of more than 9 days in culture, CD4+ T cells were isolated. The study found no prior SARS-CoV-2 infection in the vaccine recipients, who tested negative for nucleocapsid antibodies. No cognate antigen is known for these TCRs. The sample was CD4+ T cells from PBMCs cultured with HCoV-OC43 spike peptides, taken before COVID-19 vaccination. Described subset: HCoV-OC43 spike overlapping peptide pool stimulation. The receptors were gathered from a human donor who received a COVID-19 vaccine.

This chain links TRBV9 with TRBJ2-5, with 10 bases that match TRBD2. This CDR3 is 21 amino acids long. CDR1 is SGDLS, CDR2 YYNGEE, per germline. V trimming: 4 bases; J trimming: 5 bases; junction bases outside the gene matches: 26. The CDR3 coding sequence is TGTGCCAGCAGCCCGAGCTCCCACCAGGTGGGAATAGCGGGGGGCCGGGAGACCCAGTACTTC. Encoded protein: CASSPSSHQVGIAGGRETQYF. The whole variable domain, remainder taken from reference TRBV9 and TRBJ2-5, is DSGVTQTPKHLITATGQRVTLRCSPRSGDLSVYWYQQSLDQGLQFLIQYYNGEERAKGNILERFSAQQFPDLHSELNLSSLELGDSALYFCASSPSSHQVGIAGGRETQYFGPGTRLLVL.

This chain links TRBV2 with TRBJ2-5; 11 nucleotides align to TRBD2. In germline, CDR1 is SNHLY, CDR2 FYNNEI. The CDR3 spans 15 residues. Unmatched junction bases numbered 11, after V lost 6 bases and J lost 8 bases. CDR3 residues: CASRDSSGGPGTQYF. In DNA, the CDR3 is TGTGCCAGCAGGGATTCTAGCGGGGGGCCAGGAACCCAGTACTTC.

The rearrangement links TRBV12-5 to TRBJ2-3, with D perhaps TRBD2 (6 bases). In germline, CDR1 is LGHNT, CDR2 FRNRAP. V lost 2 bases and J lost 0, with 18 bases in between. The CDR3 has 18 residues. The CDR3 protein is CASGLIGDGRPSTDTQYF. DNA for the CDR3: TGTGCTAGTGGTTTGATAGGGGACGGGAGACCTAGCACAGATACGCAGTATTTT. The full variable domain, its missing parts supplied by reference TRBV12-5 and TRBJ2-3, is DARVTQTPRHKVTEMGQEVTMRCQPILGHNTVFWYRQTMMQGLELLAYFRNRAPLDDSGMPKDRFSAEMPDATLATLKIQPSEPRDSAVYFCASGLIGDGRPSTDTQYFGPGTRLTVL.

The chain couples TRBV29-1 to TRBJ2-3; 9 nucleotides line up with TRBD2. The CDR3 contains 14 residues. Germline CDR1 SQVTM, CDR2 ANQGSEA. V was pared by 3 bases and J by 1 base, with 2 bases of the junction left unmatched. CDR3 sequence: CSVDPSGGTDTQYF. Written as DNA, the CDR3 is TGCAGCGTTGACCCTAGCGGGGGCACAGATACGCAGTATTTT.

This clone appeared once. This specimen includes other DNA sequences encoding the same CDR3. V is TRBV19 and J is TRBJ1-1, with a weak D call TRBD1 (6 bases). Trimming left V 7 bases short and J 5 bases short, with 11 bases between. CDR1 is LNHDA and CDR2 is SQIVND in the germline V gene (reference sequence). The CDR3 sequence is 12 residues long. The CDR3 spells CASIRGETEAFF. CDR3 in DNA: TGTGCCAGTATCAGGGGAGAAACTGAAGCTTTCTTT.

The V and J genes are TRBV7-2 and TRBJ1-2, with TRBD1 identical over 9 bases. Germline lookup yields CDR1 SGHTA and CDR2 FQGNSA. There are 13 residues in the CDR3. The J segment lost 6 bases and the V segment lost 5 bases, leaving 4 bases of the junction unmatched. The CDR3 reads CASSAQGADGYTF. DNA for the CDR3: TGTGCCAGCAGCGCACAGGGGGCAGATGGCTACACCTTC.

The chain combines TRBV2 with TRBJ1-3; weak D call: TRBD1 (6 bases). Trimming took off 7 bases at V and 2 bases at J, with 12 bases between the two ends. CDR3 length: 14 amino acids. CDR1 is SNHLY and CDR2 is FYNNEI in the germline V gene. CDR3 loop: CASTRGATGNTIYF. The DNA of the CDR3 is TGTGCCAGCACGCGGGGGGCTACTGGAAACACCATATATTTT. Supplemented by reference TRBV2 and TRBJ1-3, the full variable domain reads EPEVTQTPSHQVTQMGQEVILRCVPISNHLYFYWYRQILGQKVEFLVSFYNNEISEKSEIFDDQFSVERPDGSNFTLKIRSTKLEDSAMYFCASTRGATGNTIYFGEGSWLTVV.

J is TRBJ1-1 and V is TRBV7-2, with a possible D match to TRBD1 (5 bases). Germline V gives CDR1 SGHTA, CDR2 FQGNSA. V gave up 5 bases and J gave up 4 bases, with 20 bases separating them. CDR3 length: 16 residues. DNA of the CDR3: TGTGCCAGCAGCCACGGGGGGTGGGGAGGAAGCACTGAAGCTTTCTTT. It yields the protein CASSHGGWGGSTEAFF.

V gene TRBV28 combines with J gene TRBJ1-2, with 8 bases matching TRBD1. Germline CDR1 and CDR2: MDHEN and SYDVKM. J gave up 8 bases and V 5 bases, and 10 bases lay outside the gene matches. The CDR3 is made up of 14 amino acids. This chain's CDR3 is CASSPLDRVKGYTF. DNA for the CDR3: TGTGCCAGCAGTCCATTGGACAGGGTTAAGGGCTACACCTTC.

V and J are TRBV6-5 and TRBJ1-2; no reliable D call. There are 13 residues in the CDR3. Between the trimmed V and J ends, which lost 5 bases and 3 bases, there was a span of 10 bases. Germline CDR1 and CDR2: MNHEY and SVGAGI. CDR3 protein: CASSPDGYYGYTF. The CDR3 DNA reads as TGTGCCAGCAGTCCGGACGGGTACTATGGCTACACCTTC.

This chain uses TRBV7-3 with TRBJ2-3; a weak D match, TRBD2 (5 bases). This CDR3 contains 17 residues. Deletions cut 4 bases from V and 0 bases from J, with 17 bases between. The V gene's germline CDR1 is SGHTA and CDR2 FQGTGA. The CDR3 loop reads CASSSSLPGSSTDTQYF. The CDR3 nucleotides read TGTGCCAGCAGCTCCTCCCTCCCGGGGAGTAGCACAGATACGCAGTATTTT. The full variable domain, with the rest looked up from reference TRBV7-3 and TRBJ2-3, is GAGVSQTPSNKVTEKGKYVELRCDPISGHTALYWYRQSLGQGPEFLIYFQGTGAADDSGLPNDRFFAVRPEGSVSTLKIQRTERGDSAVYLCASSSSLPGSSTDTQYFGPGTRLTVL.

The J gene is TRBJ1-3, the V gene TRBV7-2; D is unclear. This CDR3 has 15 amino acids. The V end was cut by 2 bases, the J end by 0 bases, with 8 bases between. Germline V gene data show CDR1 as SGHTA and CDR2 as FQGNSA. In nucleotides, the CDR3 is TGTGCCAGCAGCTTAAGTGTGTTCTCTGGAAACACCATATATTTT. It translates to CASSLSVFSGNTIYF.

The chain recombines TRBV5-8 with TRBJ2-7, with D hard to call. Germline loops: CDR1 SGHTS, CDR2 YDEGEE. Trimming removed 5 bases from V and 6 bases from J, with 12 bases in between. The CDR3 covers 12 residues. CDR3 sequence: CASRRTPREQYV. CDR3 sequence (DNA): TGTGCCAGCAGAAGGACCCCTCGCGAGCAGTACGTC.

The gene calls are TRBV9 and TRBJ1-5; no clear D gene. The ends were cut back, 3 bases at V and 0 bases at J, with 7 bases in the middle. The V gene's germline CDR1 is SGDLS and CDR2 YYNGEE. The length of the CDR3 is 14 residues. This chain's CDR3 is CASSGGYSNQPQHF. CDR3 nucleotides: TGTGCCAGCAGCGGCGGATATAGCAATCAGCCCCAGCATTTT.